This TCR beta chain was obtained from a study of OX40 agonist ivuxolimab in advanced cancers. Study-level information: Six ivuxolimab dose levels, 0.01 to 10 mg/kg, were given intravenously every 2 weeks. With a range of about 20 to 79, age averaged 60 years, and about 80% were male. The study's findings and limits: Patients with a partial response at 0.1-3.0 mg/kg had among the lowest clonal expansion.

With regard to this clone: Its antigen remains unidentified.

The cohort excluded patients with autoimmune disease history or systemic immunosuppression. CDR3 length: 14 residues. V lost 5 bases and J lost 8; bases outside the gene matches: 4. CDR1 PRHDT and CDR2 FYEKMQ come from the germline V gene (reference sequence). Using immunoSEQ multiplex PCR, the repertoire was profiled, and TCRdb retains in-frame clones only, with some absent. The sample has 78,000 or so clones; roughly nine tenths are singletons. The sequence was collected from an adult with an advanced solid tumor such as melanoma, head and neck, liver or kidney cancer. This chain links TRBV13 with TRBJ2-4, with 12 bases lining up with TRBD1. Sequencing used CD4+ or CD8+ T cells sorted from blood, obtained in a trial of the OX40 agonist ivuxolimab. CDR3 amino acids: CASSAGTGGYIQYF. CDR3 in DNA: TGTGCCAGCAGCGCGGGGACAGGGGGCTACATTCAGTACTTC.